Shown below are 20 T cell receptor beta chains from a single sample sequenced in a study of cytomegalovirus exposure and HLA in healthy donors. 13 Jbeta primers and 60 Vbeta primers were used for the PCR. Method: immunoSEQ multiplex PCR; TCRdb's copy keeps in-frame clones and lacks some. Among 50,000 to 70,000 clones listed, 75% to 80% were seen once. Sequencing was carried out using PBMCs. All receptors derive from a female donor in good health and CMV-seronegative.

This clone has only a few counts. The chain uses TRBV7-2 and TRBJ2-2, with TRBD1 identical over 7 bases. The CDR3 spans 16 residues. In germline, CDR1 is SGHTA, CDR2 FQGNSA. V gave up 4 bases and J gave up 5 bases; unmatched junction bases: 10. The CDR3 is CASSWTGTDTTGELFF. Written as DNA, the CDR3 is TGTGCCAGCAGCTGGACCGGGACAGACACGACCGGGGAGCTGTTTTTT.

This chain joins TRBV4-3 and TRBJ2-2; 8 bases are shared with TRBD1. With 3 bases clipped from V and 4 bases from J, the junction kept 7 bases outside the gene matches. The CDR3 consists of 16 residues. Germline CDR1 and CDR2: LGHNA and YSLEER. Written as DNA, the CDR3 is TGCGCCAGCAGCCACGGTCAGGGGGCATCCACCGGGGAGCTGTTTTTT. Translated: CASSHGQGASTGELFF.

The chain carries TRBV6-5 and TRBJ1-1; 8 bases agree with TRBD1. The V gene's germline CDR1 is MNHEY and CDR2 SVGAGI. Unmatched junction bases numbered 5, after V lost 4 bases and J lost 4 bases. This CDR3 has 14 amino acids. The CDR3 reads CASSSQQGGTEAFF. In DNA form, the CDR3 reads TGTGCCAGCAGTTCCCAACAGGGGGGCACTGAAGCTTTCTTT.

V is TRBV11-2 and J is TRBJ2-1; 7 bases match TRBD2. V was clipped by 8 bases and J by 4 bases; unmatched bases: 11. Germline CDR1 reads SGHAT; CDR2 reads FQNNGV. CDR3 length equals 15 residues. CDR3 coding DNA: TGTGCCAGCCGCCTTGCTAGCGGACTTTACAATGAGCAGTTCTTC. Its protein is CASRLASGLYNEQFF.

J is TRBJ2-7 and V is TRBV11-2, with D unclear. The germline gives CDR1 SGHAT, CDR2 FQNNGV. This CDR3 is built from 13 residues. V lost 5 bases, J lost 4 bases, and 12 bases lay in between. The CDR3 loop reads CASSPGGSYEQYF. The DNA of the CDR3 is TGTGCCAGCAGCCCAGGTGGGTCTTACGAGCAGTACTTC.

The chain links TRBV28 to TRBJ2-7; tentatively, D is TRBD2 (5 bases). The germline V and J ends were trimmed by 5 bases and 0 bases, with 14 bases remaining between them. The germline CDR1 and CDR2 sequences are MDHEN and SYDVKM. The CDR3 runs to 15 residues. The CDR3 nucleotides are TGTGCCAGCAGTCTAGAAGCGGTGAGCTCCTACGAGCAGTACTTC. This translates into CASSLEAVSSYEQYF.

This chain joins TRBV6-1 and TRBJ2-7, with D maybe TRBD2 (6 bases). The length of the CDR3 is 13 residues. The germline gives CDR1 MNHNS, CDR2 SASEGT. Trimming took 10 bases from V and 0 from J, leaving 13 bases between them. The CDR3, as DNA: TGTGCCACCGAGGGACTTAGCTCCTACGAGCAGTACTTC. Residues: CATEGLSSYEQYF.

This chain uses TRBV6-5 with TRBJ2-7; 9 bases line up with TRBD1. V lost 8 bases and J lost 6; bases outside the gene matches: 11. Germline loops: CDR1 MNHEY, CDR2 SVGAGI. This CDR3 region has 14 residues. CDR3 protein: CASRRGQGGAEQYF. CDR3 bases: TGTGCCAGCCGGCGGGGACAGGGTGGGGCCGAGCAGTACTTC.

The rearrangement uses TRBV18 and TRBJ1-4, with 8 bases identical to TRBD1. The CDR3 length is 14 residues. The germline gives CDR1 KGHSH, CDR2 LQKENI. V trimming: 2 bases; J trimming: 6 bases; junction bases outside the gene matches: 2. The CDR3 protein is CASSPGTGDEKLFF. For the CDR3, the DNA is TGTGCCAGCTCACCAGGGACAGGAGATGAAAAACTGTTTTTT.

This sequence joins TRBV11-2 and TRBJ2-7; weak D call: TRBD2 (6 bases). Germline V gene lookup returns CDR1 SGHAT and CDR2 FQNNGV. The CDR3 is made up of 16 amino acids. The V end lost 2 bases, the J end lost 0 bases, and 14 bases lay between the germline ends. CDR3 amino acids: CASSLTRGGISYEQYF. For the CDR3, the DNA is TGTGCCAGCAGCTTAACGCGTGGGGGGATCTCCTACGAGCAGTACTTC.

This clone was counted a single time. The chain links TRBV7-6 to TRBJ2-3; TRBD2 matches 8 bases. The CDR3 loop spans 16 amino acids. Losses at the gene ends were 0 bases for V and 2 bases for J; bases not matched to a gene: 4. CDR1 and CDR2 (germline): SGHVS, FNYEAQ. CDR3 DNA: TGTGCCAGCAGCTTAGCCCCTAGCGGGCCCACAGATACGCAGTATTTT. It specifies CASSLAPSGPTDTQYF.

This clone was recorded a few times. The chain uses TRBV5-1 and TRBJ2-3; tentative D call: TRBD2 (6 bases). This CDR3 has 16 residues. Germline V gives CDR1 SGHRS, CDR2 YFSETQ. The V and J ends lost 4 bases and 3 bases respectively, with 18 bases between them. CDR3 DNA sequence: TGCGCCAGCAGCCGGAGGGGAGAGGGCGTTACAGATACGCAGTATTTT. Protein sequence: CASSRRGEGVTDTQYF.

The chain uses TRBV30 and TRBJ2-3; 15 bases align to TRBD2. CDR1 GTSNPN and CDR2 SVGIG come from the germline V gene (reference sequence). J lost 6 bases, V lost 0 bases, and 10 bases had no gene match. This CDR3 is 18 amino acids long. The CDR3 protein is CAWSVPGLAGGLSDTQYF. Written as DNA, the CDR3 is TGTGCCTGGAGTGTCCCGGGACTAGCGGGGGGCTTATCCGATACGCAGTATTTT.

The chain uses TRBV2 and TRBJ2-5; D unresolved. The CDR3 extends over 13 amino acids. V lost 1 base and J lost 3, with 6 bases in between. Germline V gene sequence: CDR1 SNHLY, CDR2 FYNNEI. CDR3 residues: CASSEEAKETQYF. CDR3 bases: TGTGCCAGCAGTGAAGAAGCGAAAGAGACCCAGTACTTC.

This rearrangement joins TRBV28 to TRBJ2-7; TRBD1 matches at 9 bases. The CDR3 totals 15 residues. V lost 7 bases, J lost 1 base, and 8 bases stayed unmatched. Germline V gives CDR1 MDHEN, CDR2 SYDVKM. For the CDR3, the DNA is TGTGCCAGCATAATGGGGGGGACAGGGTCCTACGAGCAGTACTTC. Protein: CASIMGGTGSYEQYF.

The chain employs TRBV14 and TRBJ2-1, with 12 bases fitting TRBD2. CDR1 is SGHDN, CDR2 FVKESK, per germline. The CDR3 covers 15 residues. The V gene end was trimmed by 2 bases and the J gene end by 5 bases; junction bases not matched to a gene: 1. CDR3 sequence: CASSQRLAGDNEQFF. The CDR3 region has the DNA TGTGCCAGCAGCCAAAGACTAGCGGGGGACAATGAGCAGTTCTTC.

V usage is TRBV19 and J usage is TRBJ2-3, with 8 bases matching TRBD1. V gave up 5 bases and J gave up 4 bases; unmatched junction bases: 5. The CDR3 is 14 residues long. CDR1 and CDR2 (germline): LNHDA, SQIVND (reference sequence). The CDR3 reads CASSPTDRADTQYF. The CDR3 nucleotides read TGTGCCAGTAGTCCAACGGACAGGGCAGATACGCAGTATTTT.

The rearrangement uses TRBV28 and TRBJ1-5; 7 positions match TRBD1. After removal of 3 bases from V and 7 bases from J, the junction contained 6 bases not matched to a gene. The V gene's germline CDR1 is MDHEN and CDR2 SYDVKM. The CDR3 runs 14 residues. The CDR3 DNA reads as TGTGCCAGCAGTTTGGACATAGGGGGCCAGCCCCAGCATTTT. As protein: CASSLDIGGQPQHF. Complete variable domain (other parts from reference TRBV28 and TRBJ1-5): DVKVTQSSRYLVKRTGEKVFLECVQDMDHENMFWYRQDPGLGLRLIYFSYDVKMKEKGDIPEGYSVSREKKERFSLILESASTNQTSMYLCASSLDIGGQPQHFGDGTRLSIL.

The chain employs TRBV7-2 and TRBJ1-1, with D possibly being TRBD1 (5 bases). The V end lost 0 bases, the J end lost 2 bases, and 7 bases lay between the germline ends. The CDR3 contains 14 residues. Germline V gives CDR1 SGHTA, CDR2 FQGNSA. CDR3 in DNA: TGTGCCAGCAGCTTAGCCAGGGAAAACACTGAAGCTTTCTTT. It is translated as CASSLARENTEAFF.

This clone was picked up a small number of times. The rearrangement joins TRBV27 to TRBJ1-5, with TRBD1 as a possible D gene (5 bases). The germline V gene encodes CDR1 MNHEY and CDR2 SMNVEV (reference sequence). The V and J ends lost 0 bases and 3 bases respectively, with 12 bases between them. The CDR3 has 16 residues. CDR3 protein: CASSLSRQPDNQPQHF. CDR3 coding DNA: TGTGCCAGCAGTTTATCACGACAGCCTGACAATCAGCCCCAGCATTTT.